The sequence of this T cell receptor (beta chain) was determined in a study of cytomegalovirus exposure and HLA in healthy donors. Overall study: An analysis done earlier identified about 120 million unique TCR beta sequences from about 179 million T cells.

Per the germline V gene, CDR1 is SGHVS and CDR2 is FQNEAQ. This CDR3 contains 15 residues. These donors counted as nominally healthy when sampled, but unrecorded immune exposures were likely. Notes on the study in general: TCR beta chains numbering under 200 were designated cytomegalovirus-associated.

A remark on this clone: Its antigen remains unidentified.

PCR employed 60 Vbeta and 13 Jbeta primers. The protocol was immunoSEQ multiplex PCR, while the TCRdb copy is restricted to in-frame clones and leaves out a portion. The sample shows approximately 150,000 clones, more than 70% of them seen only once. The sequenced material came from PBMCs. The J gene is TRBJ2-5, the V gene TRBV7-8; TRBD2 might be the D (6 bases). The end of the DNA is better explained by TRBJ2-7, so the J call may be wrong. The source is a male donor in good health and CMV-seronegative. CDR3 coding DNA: TGTGCCAGCAGCTTTCTCGGGACTGACTCCTACGAGCAGTACTTC. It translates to CASSFLGTDSYEQYF.